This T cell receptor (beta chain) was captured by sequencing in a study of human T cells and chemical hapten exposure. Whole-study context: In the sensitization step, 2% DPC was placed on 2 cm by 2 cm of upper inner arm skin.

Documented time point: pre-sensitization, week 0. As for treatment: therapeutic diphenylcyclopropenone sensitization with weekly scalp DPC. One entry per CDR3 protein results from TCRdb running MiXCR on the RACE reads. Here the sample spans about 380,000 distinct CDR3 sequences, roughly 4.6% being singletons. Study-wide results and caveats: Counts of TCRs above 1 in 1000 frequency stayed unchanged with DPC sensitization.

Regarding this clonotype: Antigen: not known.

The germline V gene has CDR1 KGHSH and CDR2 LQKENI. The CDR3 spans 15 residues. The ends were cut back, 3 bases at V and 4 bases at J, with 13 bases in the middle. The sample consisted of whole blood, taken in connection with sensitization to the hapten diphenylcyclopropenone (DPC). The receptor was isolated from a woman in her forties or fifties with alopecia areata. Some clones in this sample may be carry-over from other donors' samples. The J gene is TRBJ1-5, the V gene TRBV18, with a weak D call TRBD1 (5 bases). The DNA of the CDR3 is TGTGCCAGCTCACCGGGACTCCTGTCTAATCAGCCCCAGCATTTT. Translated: CASSPGLLSNQPQHF.